Listed below are T cell receptor beta chains from one sample, sequenced in a study of beta chain features in type 1 diabetes. TCRdb's table, derived via immunoSEQ multiplex PCR, lists solely in-frame clones and lacks some. The sample yields 200,000 to 300,000 clones, around 21% seen once. Sequenced input: naive CD4+ T cells from blood. These receptors were obtained from a middle-aged woman with type 1 diabetes. The CDR3 runs from the conserved cysteine through the conserved F or W. The D gene is left open where the match is weak. Rows give clone size only sometimes, using once, few, many, or a class for an expanded clone.

abundance	v_gene	j_gene	d_gene	CDR3aa	CDR3nt
-	TRBV7-9	TRBJ2-7	TRBD2	CASSSLAGDRGYEQYF	TGTGCCAGCAGCTCCCTAGCGGGAGACAGGGGCTACGAGCAGTACTTC
few	TRBV7-2	TRBJ2-3	-	CASSLQGDTQYF	TGTGCCAGCAGCTTGCAGGGAGATACGCAGTATTTT
-	TRBV5-1	TRBJ1-6	-	CASSWGGERSPLHF	TGCGCCAGCAGCTGGGGCGGGGAGCGGTCACCCCTCCACTTT
-	TRBV6-6	TRBJ2-5	-	CASTTLRDKEETQYF	TGTGCCAGCACCACGCTTCGGGACAAGGAAGAGACCCAGTACTTC
few	TRBV9	TRBJ1-2	TRBD1	CASSASGQAWVGGYTF	TGTGCCAGCAGCGCTTCCGGACAGGCCTGGGTCGGCGGCTACACCTTC
-	TRBV7-9	TRBJ1-5	TRBD1	CASSSTGTDNQPQHF	TGTGCCAGCAGCTCCACCGGGACAGACAATCAGCCCCAGCATTTT
-	TRBV5-1	TRBJ1-1	-	CASSLTGLTEAFF	TGCGCCAGCAGCTTGACAGGGCTAACTGAAGCTTTCTTT
-	TRBV4-3	TRBJ2-1	-	CASSQEAQRDEQFF	TGCGCCAGCAGCCAAGAAGCTCAGCGGGATGAGCAGTTCTTC
few	TRBV30	TRBJ1-2	-	CAWSPANYGYTF	TGTGCCTGGAGTCCAGCTAACTATGGCTACACCTTC
few	TRBV9	TRBJ1-5	TRBD1	CASSGRDSNQPQHF	TGTGCCAGCAGCGGAAGGGACAGTAATCAGCCCCAGCATTTT
-	TRBV4-2	TRBJ1-6	-	CASSQERGDNSPLHF	TGTGCCAGCAGCCAAGAGCGGGGGGATAATTCACCCCTCCACTTT
few	TRBV9	TRBJ2-7	-	CASSVIGSGNEQYF	TGTGCCAGCAGCGTAATCGGATCGGGGAACGAGCAGTACTTC
-	TRBV4-2	TRBJ2-1	TRBD1	CASSRGQGWFF	TGTGCCAGCAGCCGGGGACAGGGTTGGTTCTTC
few	TRBV9	TRBJ2-3	TRBD2	CASSVGGGEGDTQYF	TGTGCCAGCAGCGTTGGCGGGGGAGAAGGAGATACGCAGTATTTT
-	TRBV18	TRBJ1-1	-	CASSPDRIPNTEAFF	TGTGCCAGCTCACCAGACAGAATACCGAACACTGAAGCTTTCTTT
few	TRBV7-3	TRBJ2-5	-	CASSFKGKETQYF	TGTGCCAGCAGCTTCAAGGGGAAAGAGACCCAGTACTTC
few	TRBV7-2	TRBJ2-1	TRBD2	CASSFGGGDEQFF	TGTGCCAGCAGCTTTGGGGGAGGGGATGAGCAGTTCTTC
-	TRBV20-1	TRBJ1-2	-	CSARRGPGYTF	TGCAGTGCTAGGAGAGGGCCTGGCTACACCTTC
-	TRBV7-9	TRBJ2-3	-	CASSFEGGWSDTQYF	TGTGCCAGCAGCTTCGAGGGCGGGTGGTCAGATACGCAGTATTTT
-	TRBV2	TRBJ2-4	TRBD1	CASSYDRATIQYF	TGTGCCAGCAGTTATGACAGGGCCACCATTCAGTACTTC
-	TRBV18	TRBJ1-1	TRBD1	CASSPIQGATEAFF	TGTGCCAGCTCACCAATCCAGGGGGCCACTGAAGCTTTCTTT
few	TRBV18	TRBJ2-7	TRBD1	CASSWTGEAYEQYF	TGTGCCAGCTCTTGGACAGGGGAGGCTTACGAGCAGTACTTC
few	TRBV7-9	TRBJ2-3	-	CASSLTGADTQYF	TGTGCCAGCAGCTTAACGGGAGCAGATACGCAGTATTTT
few	TRBV12-5	TRBJ1-2	-	CASPVNRDSNYGYTF	TGTGCTAGTCCGGTGAACAGGGATTCTAACTATGGCTACACCTTC
-	TRBV2	TRBJ1-1	TRBD1	CASTRTGGGTEAFF	TGTGCCAGCACCCGGACAGGGGGAGGCACTGAAGCTTTCTTT
-	TRBV29-1	TRBJ2-1	-	CSAKRGSYNEQFF	TGCAGCGCCAAGAGGGGGTCCTACAATGAGCAGTTCTTC
-	TRBV7-2	TRBJ1-2	-	CASSPQTGPYGYTF	TGTGCCAGCAGCCCGCAGACAGGTCCCTATGGCTACACCTTC
few	TRBV9	TRBJ1-1	-	CASSLTGEDTEAFF	TGTGCCAGCAGCCTAACGGGGGAGGACACTGAAGCTTTCTTT
-	TRBV27	TRBJ2-1	-	CASSLLDSYNEQFF	TGTGCCAGCAGTTTATTGGACAGCTACAATGAGCAGTTCTTC
-	TRBV18	TRBJ2-3	TRBD2	CASSPAGGTDTQYF	TGTGCCAGCTCACCAGCGGGGGGAACAGATACGCAGTATTTT
-	TRBV4-3	TRBJ1-4	-	CASSQNREKLFF	TGCGCCAGCAGTCAGAACAGGGAAAAACTGTTTTTT
-	TRBV18	TRBJ2-3	-	CASSPNLMIGGGTDTQYF	TGTGCCAGCTCACCCAACCTCATGATCGGAGGGGGCACAGATACGCAGTATTTT
few	TRBV7-2	TRBJ1-1	-	CAVSRNTEAFF	TGTGCCGTGTCCAGGAACACTGAAGCTTTCTTT
few	TRBV5-4	TRBJ2-7	TRBD2	CASSLAGTSSYEQYF	TGTGCCAGCAGCTTAGCCGGGACTAGCTCCTACGAGCAGTACTTC
few	TRBV29-1	TRBJ1-1	-	CSFRLTNTEAFF	TGCAGCTTCCGACTTACGAACACTGAAGCTTTCTTT
-	TRBV9	TRBJ2-7	-	CASSVEEGETGSYEQYF	TGTGCCAGCAGCGTAGAGGAAGGGGAGACAGGATCCTACGAGCAGTACTTC
few	TRBV5-1	TRBJ1-1	-	CASSFSSRQGNTEAFF	TGCGCCAGCAGCTTTTCATCCCGTCAGGGGAACACTGAAGCTTTCTTT
-	TRBV18	TRBJ2-1	-	CASSLSQAGNEQFF	TGTGCCAGCTCACTTTCCCAAGCAGGCAATGAGCAGTTCTTC
once	TRBV10-3	TRBJ1-2	-	CAISKGLYGYTF	TGTGCCATCAGCAAGGGGTTGTATGGCTACACCTTC
-	TRBV28	TRBJ2-7	-	CASSSPGQGSYEQYF	TGTGCCAGCAGTAGCCCCGGGCAGGGCTCCTACGAGCAGTACTTC
-	TRBV29-1	TRBJ2-3	-	CSVLVQGGPDTQYF	TGCAGCGTTCTAGTGCAGGGGGGTCCAGATACGCAGTATTTT
-	TRBV7-9	TRBJ2-3	TRBD2	CASSFWRGGSTDTQYF	TGTGCCAGCAGCTTCTGGCGGGGGGGTAGCACAGATACGCAGTATTTT